Here is one T cell receptor beta chain with its context. Measured with immunoSEQ multiplex PCR; TCRdb has only the in-frame clones, and not every one. Of 200,000 to 300,000 clones listed, 70% to 85% are singletons. This sample was taken from a study of blood T cell repertoires in COVID-19. Across the whole study: Samples came from the United States, Italy and Spain, spanning acute and convalescent COVID-19. PBMCs, B-cell-depleted T cells, or T cells provided the cDNA or gDNA that made up the material.

Sequencing was carried out using peripheral blood. This receptor was obtained from a man of 80 years or more with acute or convalescent COVID-19.

The CDR3 DNA is TGTGCCAGCAGTTACTCGGGCAGGGTTAGTCGAGATACGCAGTATTTT. Amino acids: CASSYSGRVSRDTQYF. V gene TRBV6-5 combines with J gene TRBJ2-3; weak D call: TRBD1 (5 bases). The CDR3 has 16 residues. Trimming removed 0 bases from V and 5 bases from J, with 15 bases in between. From germline, CDR1 is MNHEY and CDR2 SVGAGI.